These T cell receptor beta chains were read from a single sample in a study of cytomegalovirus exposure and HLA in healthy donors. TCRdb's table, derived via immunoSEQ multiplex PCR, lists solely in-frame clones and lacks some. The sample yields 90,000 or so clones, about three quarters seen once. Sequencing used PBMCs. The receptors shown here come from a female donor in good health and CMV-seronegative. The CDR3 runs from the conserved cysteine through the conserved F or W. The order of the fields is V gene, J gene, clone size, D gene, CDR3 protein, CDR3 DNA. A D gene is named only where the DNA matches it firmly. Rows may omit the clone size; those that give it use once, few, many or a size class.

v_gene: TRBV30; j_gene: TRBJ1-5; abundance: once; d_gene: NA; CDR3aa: CAWQQGNSNQPQHF; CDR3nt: TGTGCCTGGCAACAGGGAAATAGCAATCAGCCCCAGCATTTT
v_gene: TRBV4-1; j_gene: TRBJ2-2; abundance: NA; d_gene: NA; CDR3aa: CASSQDLSGELFF; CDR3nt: TGCGCCAGCAGCCAAGACTTATCCGGGGAGCTGTTTTTT
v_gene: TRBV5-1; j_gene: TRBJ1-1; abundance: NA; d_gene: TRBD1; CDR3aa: CASSFGQGAYTEAFF; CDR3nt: TGCGCCAGCAGCTTTGGGCAGGGGGCGTACACTGAAGCTTTCTTT
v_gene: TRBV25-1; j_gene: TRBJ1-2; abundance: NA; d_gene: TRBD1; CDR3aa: CASSEGTGGEAYGYTF; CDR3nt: TGTGCCAGCAGTGAAGGGACAGGGGGGGAAGCCTATGGCTACACCTTC
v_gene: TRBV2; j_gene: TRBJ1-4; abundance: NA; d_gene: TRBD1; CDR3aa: CASSQLGTEGEKLFF; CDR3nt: TGTGCCAGCAGCCAACTCGGGACAGAGGGAGAAAAACTGTTTTTT
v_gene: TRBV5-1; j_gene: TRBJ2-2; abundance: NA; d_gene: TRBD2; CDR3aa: CASSLKWTGTTNTGELFF; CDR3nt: TGCGCCAGCAGCTTGAAGTGGACCGGGACTACGAACACCGGGGAGCTGTTTTTT
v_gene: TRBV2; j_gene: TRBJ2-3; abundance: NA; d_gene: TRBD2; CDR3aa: CASSTSGRTDTQYF; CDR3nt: TGTGCCAGCAGTACTAGCGGCCGCACAGATACGCAGTATTTT
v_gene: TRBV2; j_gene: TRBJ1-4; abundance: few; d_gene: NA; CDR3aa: CASNIRGTNEKLFF; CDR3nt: TGTGCCAGCAACATCAGGGGCACAAATGAAAAACTGTTTTTT
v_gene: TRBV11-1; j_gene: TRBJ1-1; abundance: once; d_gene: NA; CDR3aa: CASSPTTANTEAFF; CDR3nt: TGTGCCAGCAGCCCAACGACAGCGAACACTGAAGCTTTCTTT
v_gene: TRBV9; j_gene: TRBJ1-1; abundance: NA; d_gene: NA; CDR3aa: CASSVAGQNTEAFF; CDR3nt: TGTGCCAGCAGCGTAGCGGGACAGAACACTGAAGCTTTCTTT
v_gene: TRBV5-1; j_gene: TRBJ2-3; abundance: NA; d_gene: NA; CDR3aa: CASSLGLGGSTDTQYF; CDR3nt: TGCGCCAGCAGCTTGGGCCTTGGCGGGAGCACAGATACGCAGTATTTT
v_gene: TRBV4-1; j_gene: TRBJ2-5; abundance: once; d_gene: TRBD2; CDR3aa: CASSPVAGGYETQYF; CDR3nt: TGCGCCAGCAGCCCGGTAGCGGGGGGCTACGAGACCCAGTACTTC
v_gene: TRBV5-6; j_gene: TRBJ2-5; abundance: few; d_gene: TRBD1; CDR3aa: CASKVTGDQETQYF; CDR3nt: TGTGCCAGCAAGGTGACAGGGGACCAAGAGACCCAGTACTTC
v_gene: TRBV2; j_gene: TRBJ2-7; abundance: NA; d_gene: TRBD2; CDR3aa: CASRERGTSYEQYF; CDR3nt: TGTGCCAGCAGGGAGCGGGGGACCTCCTACGAGCAGTACTTC
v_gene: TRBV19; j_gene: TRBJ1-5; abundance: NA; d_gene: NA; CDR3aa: CASSIAYSNQPQHF; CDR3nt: TGTGCCAGTAGTATAGCGTATAGCAATCAGCCCCAGCATTTT
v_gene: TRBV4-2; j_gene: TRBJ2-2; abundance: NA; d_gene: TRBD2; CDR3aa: CASSQEDLAGEIGELFF; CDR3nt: TGTGCCAGCAGCCAAGAGGACCTAGCGGGAGAAATCGGGGAGCTGTTTTTT
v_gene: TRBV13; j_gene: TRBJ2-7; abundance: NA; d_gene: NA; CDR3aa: CASSSALAGEQYF; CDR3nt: TGTGCCAGCAGCTCCGCACTAGCAGGCGAGCAGTACTTC
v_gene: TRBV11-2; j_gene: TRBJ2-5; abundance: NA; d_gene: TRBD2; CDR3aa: CASSLGGLAGVGETQYF; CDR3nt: TGTGCCAGCAGCTTAGGGGGACTAGCGGGAGTAGGGGAGACCCAGTACTTC
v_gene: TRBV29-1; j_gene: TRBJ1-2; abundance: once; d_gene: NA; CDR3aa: CSVGGERTFNYGYTF; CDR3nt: TGCAGCGTTGGCGGAGAGCGGACTTTTAACTATGGCTACACCTTC
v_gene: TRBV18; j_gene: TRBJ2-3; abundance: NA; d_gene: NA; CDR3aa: CASSPGGVAADTQYF; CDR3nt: TGTGCCAGCTCACCAGGGGGAGTAGCGGCAGATACGCAGTATTTT
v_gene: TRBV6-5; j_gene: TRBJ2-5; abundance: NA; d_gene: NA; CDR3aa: CASSPVGDSQETQYF; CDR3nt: TGTGCCAGCAGCCCGGTGGGAGACTCGCAAGAGACCCAGTACTTC
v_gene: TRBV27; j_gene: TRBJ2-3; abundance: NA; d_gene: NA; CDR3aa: CATLRRGTDTQYF; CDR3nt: TGTGCCACCCTTAGACGGGGCACAGATACGCAGTATTTT
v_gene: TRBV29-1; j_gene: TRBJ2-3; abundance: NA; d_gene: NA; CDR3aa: CSVVSQITDTQYF; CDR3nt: TGCAGCGTTGTTTCGCAGATCACAGATACGCAGTATTTT
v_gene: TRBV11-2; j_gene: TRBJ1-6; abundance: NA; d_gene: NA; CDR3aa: CASSLGSLWERGSPLHF; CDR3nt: TGTGCCAGCAGCTTAGGCTCGCTCTGGGAGAGGGGGTCACCCCTCCACTTT
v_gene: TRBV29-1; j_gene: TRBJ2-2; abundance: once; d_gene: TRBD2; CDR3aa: CSVEASGKVGELFF; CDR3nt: TGCAGCGTTGAGGCTAGCGGGAAAGTCGGGGAGCTGTTTTTT
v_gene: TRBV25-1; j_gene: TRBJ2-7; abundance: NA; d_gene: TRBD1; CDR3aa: CASSELGTGTDEQYF; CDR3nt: TGTGCCAGCAGTGAACTTGGGACAGGGACGGACGAGCAGTACTTC
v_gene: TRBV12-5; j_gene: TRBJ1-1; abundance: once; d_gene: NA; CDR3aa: CASGSGTAMNTEAFF; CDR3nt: TGTGCTAGTGGCTCTGGGACTGCTATGAACACTGAAGCTTTCTTT
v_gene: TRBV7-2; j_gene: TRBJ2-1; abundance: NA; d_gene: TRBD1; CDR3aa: CASSLRGTGSDNEQFF; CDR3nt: TGTGCCAGCAGCCTCCGAGGGACAGGGAGTGACAATGAGCAGTTCTTC
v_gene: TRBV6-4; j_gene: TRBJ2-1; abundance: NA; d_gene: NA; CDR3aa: CASSDYAGMGEQFF; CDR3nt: TGTGCCAGCAGTGACTATGCAGGGATGGGGGAGCAGTTCTTC
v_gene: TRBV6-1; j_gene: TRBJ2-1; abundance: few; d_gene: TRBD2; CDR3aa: CASSELAGGYNEQFF; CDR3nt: TGTGCCAGCAGTGAACTAGCGGGAGGTTACAATGAGCAGTTCTTC
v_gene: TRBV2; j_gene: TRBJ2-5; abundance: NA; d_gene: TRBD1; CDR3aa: CAGGQGKETQYF; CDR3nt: TGTGCCGGAGGACAGGGGAAAGAGACCCAGTACTTC
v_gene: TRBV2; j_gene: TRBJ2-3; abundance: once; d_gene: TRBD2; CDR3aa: CASSAGTSGRVTQYF; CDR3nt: TGTGCCAGCAGTGCCGGGACTAGCGGGAGAGTTACGCAGTATTTT
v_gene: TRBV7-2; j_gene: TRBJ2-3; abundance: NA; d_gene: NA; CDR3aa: CASSWRSSTDTQYF; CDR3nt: TGTGCCAGCAGCTGGAGGAGTAGCACAGATACGCAGTATTTT
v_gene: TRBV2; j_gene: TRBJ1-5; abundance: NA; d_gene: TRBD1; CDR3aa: CASGLPLRTGQQPQHF; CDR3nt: TGTGCCAGCGGACTACCTCTTCGGACAGGGCAGCAGCCCCAGCATTTT
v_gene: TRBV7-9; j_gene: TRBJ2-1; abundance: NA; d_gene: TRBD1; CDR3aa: CASSWDRVSYNEQFF; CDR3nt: TGTGCCAGCAGCTGGGACAGGGTAAGCTACAATGAGCAGTTCTTC